The 24 T cell receptor beta chains listed next were all sequenced from one sample in a study of tumor-infiltrating lymphocytes in primary liver carcinoma. From unsorted bulk tissue weighing 20-30 mg, DNA and RNA were co-extracted. Starting from 500 ng of total RNA, TCR beta cDNA was produced with a primer in the constant region. Three-round nested multiplex PCR performed with slightly modified ARM-PCR produced the TCR beta libraries. TRBV1-TRBV30 forward primers paired with a C-beta reverse primer were used in the first two PCR rounds, which ran roughly 9 cycles each. MiXCR, run by TCRdb on the multiplex PCR reads, gives a single entry per CDR3 protein. The data contain about 130,000 distinct CDR3 sequences, 64% of them singletons. The sample consisted of liver tumor tissue from sampling region 3. Indicated subset: tumor region T3, left-lateral pole. These TCRs come from a woman aged 60 to 75 with primary liver carcinoma and hepatitis B virus infection.

The chain is built from TRBV30 and TRBJ2-7; D remains ambiguous. Germline CDR1 and CDR2: GTSNPN and SVGIG (reference sequence). The CDR3 has 11 residues. The CDR3 DNA follows: TGTGCTACGGGCGGCAGCTACGAGCAGTACTTC. It translates to CATGGSYEQYF.

Remarks on this clonotype: A junction end diverges from the germline sequence, so it may reflect a read error. The V and J genes are TRBV6-6 and TRBJ1-2, with D hard to call. Germline lookup yields CDR1 MNHNY and CDR2 SVGAGI (reference sequence). The CDR3 loop spans 17 amino acids. The CDR3 region is CASSYSPSRSSNYGYTF. CDR3 DNA: TGCGCCAGCAGTTACTCGCCCAGTCGGTCTTCTAACTATGGCTACACCTTC.

This clonotype was found once. Sequence at one end of the junction differs from germline and may be a read error. The chain uses TRBV10-2 and TRBJ1-5; D not resolved. The CDR3 extends over 14 amino acids. Germline V gene lookup returns CDR1 WSHSY and CDR2 SAAADI. The CDR3 nucleotides read TGCGCCAGCAGTGAGTCATCTATCGATCAGCCCCAACATTTT. Its protein product is CASSESSIDQPQHF.

About this clonotype: As the CDR3 is not closed by the conserved phenylalanine or tryptophan, this likely results from a read error. It is unclear where the CDR3 begins or ends on the DNA, so no DNA is shown, and the CDR3 is as TCRdb lists it. J is TRBJ2-7 and V is TRBV11-3; the DNA was not compared with TRBD1, the D call given in the table. Both ends counted, the CDR3 spans 14 residues. Germline V gives CDR1 SGHNT, CDR2 YENEEA. CDR3 sequence reads: CASSLGRGTREHYS.

Points on this clonotype: Germline is not matched at one junction end, which may reflect a read error. CDR3 DNA: TGTGCCAGCAGCTTAGATGTAAAACCAGGCACAGATATGCAGTATTTT. As protein: CASSLDVKPGTDMQYF. The chain is built from TRBV11-3 and TRBJ2-3; D is uncertain. The CDR3 spans 16 residues. Per germline, CDR1 SGHNT and CDR2 YENEEA.

Regarding this clonotype: A read error may explain this, as a much larger clone is one base away. The chain is built from TRBV6-6 and TRBJ1-5; D ambiguous. The CDR3 is 13 amino acids. Germline assignment: CDR1 MNHNY and CDR2 SVGAGI (reference sequence). The CDR3, as DNA: TGTGCCAGCAGTTACACGCCGGGTCAGCCCCATCATTTT. Translated: CASSYTPGQPHHF.

Note on this clonotype: The junction does not match germline at one end; this may be a read error. This chain uses TRBV10-3 with TRBJ2-3; either TRBD1 or TRBD2 may supply D (7 bases each). Per germline, CDR1 ENHRY and CDR2 SYGVKD. The CDR3 runs to 13 residues. The DNA of the CDR3 is TGTACCATCAGGCAGGGAGGGACAGATACGCAGTATTTC. Its translation is CTIRQGGTDTQYF.

The rearrangement uses TRBV5-1 and TRBJ2-5, with D tentatively TRBD1 (5 bases). The germline CDR1 and CDR2 sequences are SGHRS and YFSETQ. The CDR3 runs to 13 residues. V gave up 6 bases and J gave up 2 bases, with 11 bases separating them. CDR3 nucleotides: TGCGCCAGCACCCAGGGTCGGCAAGAGACCCAGTACTTC. It yields the protein CASTQGRQETQYF.

Details on this clonotype: Mismatch with germline at one junction end may stem from a read error. The chain couples TRBV29-1 to TRBJ2-1, with D perhaps TRBD1 or TRBD2 (6 bases each). CDR1 and CDR2 (germline): SQVTM, ANQGSEA. The CDR3 runs to 13 residues. The CDR3 coding sequence is TGCAGCGTGGCGGGACACGGTAACAATATGCAGTCCTTC. Protein: CSVAGHGNNMQSF.

This chain connects TRBV4-2 to TRBJ1-2; D is ambiguous. Germline CDR1 reads LGHNA; CDR2 reads YNFKEQ. The CDR3 spans 14 residues. This chain's CDR3 is CISSHDDGSFGYTF. In nucleotides, the CDR3 is TGTATCAGCAGCCACGACGACGGATCCTTTGGCTACACCTTC.

This clonotype was seen at least ten times. This chain uses TRBV6-5 with TRBJ1-1; D is ambiguous. The length of the CDR3 is 13 residues. Per the germline V gene, CDR1 is MNHEY and CDR2 is SVGAGI. The V and J ends lost 6 bases and 1 base respectively, with 9 bases between them. The CDR3 loop is CASRMDANTEAFF. The CDR3 DNA follows: TGTGCCAGCAGAATGGACGCGAACACTGAAGCTTTCTTT.

Ten or more counts support this clonotype. V and J are TRBV7-9 and TRBJ2-2; D ambiguous. CDR3 length: 11 residues. Trimming removed 4 bases from V and 4 bases from J, with 1 base in between. Germline V gives CDR1 SEHNR, CDR2 FQNEAQ (reference sequence). Here the CDR3 reads CASSSTGELFF. In nucleotides, the CDR3 is TGTGCCAGCAGCTCCACCGGGGAGCTGTTTTTT.

As concerns this clonotype: An end of the junction differs from the germline gene, which may be a read error. This chain connects TRBV7-8 to TRBJ2-3; D uncertain. Germline values: CDR1 SGHVS, CDR2 FQNEAQ. This CDR3 has 17 residues. In DNA, the CDR3 is TGTGCAAGCAGCTTACTCGCGACTCCTTCTCGCACAGATACGCAGTATTTT. Translating gives CASSLLATPSRTDTQYF.

This clonotype was counted a few times. Being one base from a much bigger clone, this may be a read error. The chain joins TRBV29-1 to TRBJ2-3; no reliable D call. This CDR3 spans 12 amino acids. V gave up 4 bases and J gave up 3 bases, with 8 bases separating them. Germline CDR1 SQVTM, CDR2 ANQGSEA. The CDR3 DNA follows: TGCAGCGTTGCCTCCTGGACAGATACGCAGTATTTT. Residues: CSVASWTDTQYF.

V gene TRBV5-6 combines with J gene TRBJ2-2; 11 nucleotides agree with TRBD1. This CDR3 has 13 residues. The germline gives CDR1 SGHDT, CDR2 YYEEEE. Germline trimming cut 8 bases from V and 6 bases from J; bases unmatched to any gene: 3. The CDR3 loop reads CASRTGGPGELFF. The DNA for the CDR3 is TGTGCCAGTCGGACAGGGGGCCCCGGGGAGCTGTTTTTT.

With respect to this clonotype: A much larger clone differs from this one at a single base, so this may be a read error. This chain joins TRBV10-3 and TRBJ2-1; TRBD2 aligns across 7 bases. CDR1 is ENHRY, CDR2 SYGVKD, per germline. V dropped 0 bases and J dropped 7; count of bases not matched to a gene: 12. CDR3 length: 17 amino acids. CDR3 protein: CAISESLVGGPENEQFF. DNA for the CDR3: TGTGCCATCAGTGAGTCCCTAGTGGGAGGGCCGGAGAATGAGCAGTTCTTC.

A remark on this clonotype: Relative to the germline gene, one junction end is altered; a read error may explain this. The rearrangement joins TRBV11-2 to TRBJ2-7; tentatively, D is TRBD1 (5 bases). The CDR3 loop spans 13 amino acids. Germline V gene sequence: CDR1 SGHAT, CDR2 FQNNGV. The CDR3 DNA follows: TGTGCCATCAGCTTGCGCAGGGTCTACGAGCAGTACTTC. This encodes CAISLRRVYEQYF.

A word on this clonotype: A much larger clonotype is one base distant, so this may be a read error. V gene TRBV12-3 or TRBV12-4 combines with J gene TRBJ1-5, with 9 bases that match TRBD1. The J call is uncertain, as TRBJ2-3 better fits the DNA end. The CDR3 is made up of 14 amino acids. The CDR3 bases are TGTGCCAGCAGTTTGGGACAGGGCAATCAGCCCCAGTATTTT. This translates into CASSLGQGNQPQYF.

In this sample, this clonotype turned up many times. V and J are TRBV12-3 or TRBV12-4 and TRBJ2-3; 7 nucleotides align to TRBD1. This CDR3 comprises 14 residues. J was trimmed by 4 bases and V by 4 bases; bases with no gene match: 5. The CDR3 is CASSWAGGADTQYF. CDR3 nucleotides: TGTGCCAGCAGTTGGGCAGGGGGAGCAGATACGCAGTATTTT.

V and J are TRBV7-3 and TRBJ2-7, with 7 bases that match TRBD2. The germline V gene encodes CDR1 SGHTA and CDR2 FQGTGA. The junction had 9 bases not matched to a gene; V was cut back by 4 bases and J by 6 bases. The CDR3 contains 14 residues. The CDR3 region has the DNA TGTGCCAGCAGCTCGAACCGGGACTATTCCGAGCAGTACTTC. This translates into CASSSNRDYSEQYF.

This clonotype was seen once. One end of the junction fails to match germline, which may point to a read error. This chain joins TRBV7-9 and TRBJ2-7; 8 nucleotides line up with TRBD1. The germline V gene has CDR1 SEHNR and CDR2 FQNEAQ (reference sequence). The CDR3 runs to 15 residues. CDR3 DNA sequence: TGTGCGAGCAACTCGGACAGGGTCAGTTCCTACGAGCAGTACTTC. Residues: CASNSDRVSSYEQYF.

This sequence joins TRBV10-2 and TRBJ2-3; D is possibly TRBD2 (6 bases). CDR1 and CDR2 (germline): WSHSY, SAAADI. CDR3 size: 14 residues. Trimming pared 10 bases from V and 0 bases from J, leaving 14 bases between. The CDR3 region is CANRSGTSTDTQYF. The DNA of the CDR3 is TGCGCCAACAGGTCCGGGACTAGCACAGATACGCAGTATTTT.

The V and J genes are TRBV19 and TRBJ1-1; 9 nucleotides align to TRBD1. The CDR3 loop spans 15 amino acids. The J segment lost 4 bases and the V segment lost 5 bases, leaving 8 bases of the junction unmatched. From germline, CDR1 is LNHDA and CDR2 SQIVND (reference sequence). DNA of the CDR3: TGTGCCAGTAGTTTTACCGGGACAGGGATCACTGAAGCTTTCTTT. Its translation is CASSFTGTGITEAFF.

The table lists this clonotype with many counts. This chain joins TRBV6-1 and TRBJ2-7, with 9 nucleotides matching TRBD2. CDR3 length: 14 amino acids. CDR1 is MNHNS and CDR2 is SASEGT in the germline V gene. V shed 6 bases and J 3 bases; nucleotides not matched to a gene: 6. DNA of the CDR3: TGTGCCAGCAGGGCTAGCGGGATGAGCTACGAGCAGTACTTC. Its translation: CASRASGMSYEQYF.